This T cell receptor (beta chain) came from a study of T-cell reconstitution after alpha-beta-depleted transplantation in children. Unique molecular identifiers were incorporated into the prepared TCRbeta library. TCRdb ran MiXCR on the PCR reads and lists one entry per CDR3 protein. The data contain some 200,000 distinct CDR3 sequences, about 6.6% of them singletons. The V gene's germline CDR1 is MNHNS and CDR2 SASEGT. The CDR3 runs to 15 residues. Deletions cut 4 bases from V and 0 bases from J, with 10 bases between. There are many counts of this clonotype. Sequenced material: PBMCs, taken before TCRalphabeta/CD19-depleted stem cell transplant. The receptor comes from a boy between 2 and 15 years old with acute lymphoblastic leukemia, due to receive a stem cell transplant. The rearrangement uses TRBV6-1 and TRBJ1-3; no firm D call. The chain's CDR3 is CASSGGPNSGNTIYF. The CDR3 DNA reads TGTGCCAGCAGTGGTGGACCGAACTCTGGAAACACCATATATTTT.